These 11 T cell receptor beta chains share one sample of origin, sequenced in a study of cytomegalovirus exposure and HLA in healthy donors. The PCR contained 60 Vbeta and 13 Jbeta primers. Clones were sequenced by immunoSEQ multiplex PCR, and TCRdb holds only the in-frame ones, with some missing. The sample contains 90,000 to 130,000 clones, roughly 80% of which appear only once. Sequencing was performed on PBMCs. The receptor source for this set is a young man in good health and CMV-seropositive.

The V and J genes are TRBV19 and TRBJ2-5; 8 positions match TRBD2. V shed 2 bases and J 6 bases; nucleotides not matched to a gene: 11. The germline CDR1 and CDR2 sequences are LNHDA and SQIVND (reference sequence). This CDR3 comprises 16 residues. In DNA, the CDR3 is TGTGCCAGTAGTATATCATCAGCGGGAGCGCGTAAGACCCAGTACTTC. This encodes CASSISSAGARKTQYF.

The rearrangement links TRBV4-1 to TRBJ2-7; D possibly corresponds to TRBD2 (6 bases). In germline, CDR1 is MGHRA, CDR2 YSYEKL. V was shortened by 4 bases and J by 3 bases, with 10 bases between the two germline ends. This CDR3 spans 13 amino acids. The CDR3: CASSPLRGYEQYV. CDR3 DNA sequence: TGCGCCAGCAGCCCTCTGCGGGGCTACGAGCAGTACGTC.

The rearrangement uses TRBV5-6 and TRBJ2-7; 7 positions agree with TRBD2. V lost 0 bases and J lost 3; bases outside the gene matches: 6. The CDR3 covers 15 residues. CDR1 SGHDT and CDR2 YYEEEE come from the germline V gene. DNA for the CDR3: TGTGCCAGCAGCTTGGCTCGACGGGGGGTCTACGAGCAGTACGTC. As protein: CASSLARRGVYEQYV.

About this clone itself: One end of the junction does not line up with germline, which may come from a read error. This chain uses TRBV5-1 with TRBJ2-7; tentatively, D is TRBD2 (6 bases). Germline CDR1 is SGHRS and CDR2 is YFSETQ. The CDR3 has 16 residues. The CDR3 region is CASSLGRVFSGDELYF. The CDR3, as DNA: TGCGCCAGCAGCTTGGGCCGGGTGTTTAGCGGCGACGAGCTGTACTTC.

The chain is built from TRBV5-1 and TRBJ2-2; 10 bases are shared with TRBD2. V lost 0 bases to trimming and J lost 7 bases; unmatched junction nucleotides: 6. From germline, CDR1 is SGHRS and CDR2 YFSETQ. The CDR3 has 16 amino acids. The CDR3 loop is CASSLGTSGLGGELFF. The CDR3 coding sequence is TGCGCCAGCAGCTTGGGGACTAGCGGATTGGGCGGGGAGCTGTTTTTT.

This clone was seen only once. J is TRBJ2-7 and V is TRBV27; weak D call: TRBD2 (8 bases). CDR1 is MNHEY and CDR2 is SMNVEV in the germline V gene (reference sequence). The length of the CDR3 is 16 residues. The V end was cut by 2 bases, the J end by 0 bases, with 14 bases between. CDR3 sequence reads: CASSLRGGQSSYEQYF. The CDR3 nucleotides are TGTGCCAGCAGTTTACGGGGGGGACAGTCCTCCTACGAGCAGTACTTC.

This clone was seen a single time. CDR3 DNA: TGTGCCAGCAGTGACGACTCCCTAGCGGGAGGGCCAGGGGGAGAGACCCAGTACTTC. Translation gives CASSDDSLAGGPGGETQYF. The V call is TRBV6-1, the J call TRBJ2-5; 12 bases match TRBD2. The V gene's germline CDR1 is MNHNS and CDR2 SASEGT. V lost 3 bases, J lost 4 bases, and 15 bases stayed unmatched. The CDR3 contains 19 residues.

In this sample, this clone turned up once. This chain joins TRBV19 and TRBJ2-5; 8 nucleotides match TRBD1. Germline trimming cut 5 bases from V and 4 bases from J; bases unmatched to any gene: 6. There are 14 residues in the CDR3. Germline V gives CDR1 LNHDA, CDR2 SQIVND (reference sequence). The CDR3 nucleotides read TGTGCCAGTAGTGACCGGGACAGGAGAGAGACCCAGTACTTC. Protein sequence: CASSDRDRRETQYF.

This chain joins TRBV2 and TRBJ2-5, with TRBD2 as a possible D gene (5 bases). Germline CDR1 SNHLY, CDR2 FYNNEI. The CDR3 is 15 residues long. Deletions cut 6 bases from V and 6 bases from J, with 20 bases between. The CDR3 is CASSPGSLAQKTQYF. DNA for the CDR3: TGTGCCAGCAGCCCGGGATCCCTCGCCCAGAAGACCCAGTACTTC. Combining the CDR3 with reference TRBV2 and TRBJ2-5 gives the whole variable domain EPEVTQTPSHQVTQMGQEVILRCVPISNHLYFYWYRQILGQKVEFLVSFYNNEISEKSEIFDDQFSVERPDGSNFTLKIRSTKLEDSAMYFCASSPGSLAQKTQYFGPGTRLLVL.

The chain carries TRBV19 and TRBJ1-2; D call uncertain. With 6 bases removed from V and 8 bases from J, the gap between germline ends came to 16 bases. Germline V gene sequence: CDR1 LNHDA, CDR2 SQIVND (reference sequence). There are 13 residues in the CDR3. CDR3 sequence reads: CASRRLYPDGYTF. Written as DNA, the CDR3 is TGTGCCAGTAGAAGACTATACCCGGACGGCTACACCTTC.

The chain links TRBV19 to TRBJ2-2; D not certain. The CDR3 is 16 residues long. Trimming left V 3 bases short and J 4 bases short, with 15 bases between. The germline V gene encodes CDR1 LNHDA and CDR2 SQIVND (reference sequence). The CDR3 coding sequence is TGTGCCAGTAGTATCCGACACTTGCTAACCACCGGGGAGCTGTTTTTT. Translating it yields CASSIRHLLTTGELFF. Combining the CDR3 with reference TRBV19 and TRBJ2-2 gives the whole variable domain DGGITQSPKYLFRKEGQNVTLSCEQNLNHDAMYWYRQDPGQGLRLIYYSQIVNDFQKGDIAEGYSVSREKKESFPLTVTSAQKNPTAFYLCASSIRHLLTTGELFFGEGSRLTVL.